This is a list of T cell receptor beta chains from one sample in a study of regulatory T cells in long-lasting Graves disease. TCRdb re-derived calls from the multiplex PCR reads in MiXCR, one entry per CDR3 protein. The sample records 400,000 to 550,000 distinct CDR3 sequences, 16% being singletons. The sample was also reused in another study, on T cells in Graves' hyperthyroidism and ophthalmopathy.

The source was peripheral blood mononuclear cells (PBMCs), collected at new diagnosis, from a patient treated with antithyroid drugs. The receptors shown here come from a young woman with Graves disease. Both conserved end residues are part of each CDR3. The order of the fields is J gene, V gene, D gene, clone size, CDR3 DNA, CDR3 protein. D genes are given only for firm matches. Clone size appears in some rows only: once, few, many, or a class for an expanded clone.

J: TRBJ2-3
V: TRBV7-9
D: NA
size: many
DNA: TGTGCCAGCAGCTTAGGTGAAGGACAGAAAAATACGCAGTATTTT
CDR3: CASSLGEGQKNTQYF

J: TRBJ2-1
V: TRBV28
D: TRBD2
size: many
DNA: TGTGCCAGCAGAATAAGGACTAGCGGGAGGGTCGGTGAGCAGTTCTTC
CDR3: CASRIRTSGRVGEQFF

J: TRBJ1-4
V: TRBV30
D: NA
size: NA
DNA: TGTGCCTGGAGTGCCGGGACGGTGTGGGGCAGAGAAAAACTGTTTTTT
CDR3: CAWSAGTVWGREKLFF

J: TRBJ2-2
V: TRBV6-4
D: TRBD2
size: many
DNA: TGTGCCAGCAGCCAGCGGGAGGAGAGCGGGGAGCTGTTTTTT
CDR3: CASSQREESGELFF

J: TRBJ2-6
V: TRBV4-3
D: NA
size: NA
DNA: TGCGCCAGCAGCGGAGGCGCAGGGGTTGGCTCTGGGGCCAACGTCCTGACTTTC
CDR3: CASSGGAGVGSGANVLTF

J: TRBJ2-7
V: TRBV29-1
D: TRBD1
size: few
DNA: TGCAGCGGAGGGGACAGCAACTACGAGCAGTACTTC
CDR3: CSGGDSNYEQYF

J: TRBJ2-7
V: TRBV10-3
D: NA
size: NA
DNA: TGTGCCATCAGCCCCGGGACGCCCTCCTACGAGCAGTACTTC
CDR3: CAISPGTPSYEQYF

J: TRBJ2-3
V: TRBV6-2/TRBV6-3
D: NA
size: NA
DNA: TGTGCCAGCAGTTACTCCAGGACAACCCTCACAGATACGCAGTATTTT
CDR3: CASSYSRTTLTDTQYF

J: TRBJ2-5
V: TRBV20-1
D: NA
size: NA
DNA: TGCAGTGCTAGAGATCCCCTATCCAGGACCCAGTACTTC
CDR3: CSARDPLSRTQYF

J: TRBJ2-5
V: TRBV27
D: TRBD1
size: many
DNA: TGTGCCAGCAGGAGGCCGGGACAGAGGGAGACCCAGTACTTC
CDR3: CASRRPGQRETQYF

J: TRBJ2-3
V: TRBV5-4
D: TRBD1
size: many
DNA: TGTGCCAGCAGCCCGACAGGGGTGAGGGATACGCAGTATTTT
CDR3: CASSPTGVRDTQYF

J: TRBJ2-5
V: TRBV20-1
D: NA
size: NA
DNA: TGCAGTGCTAGAGAATCCGCAGAGACCCAGTACTTC
CDR3: CSARESAETQYF

J: TRBJ1-1
V: TRBV20-1
D: TRBD1
size: few
DNA: TGCAGTGCTAGAGATGGCAGGGGGCGGGTTGAAGCTTTCTTT
CDR3: CSARDGRGRVEAFF

J: TRBJ2-7
V: TRBV20-1
D: TRBD2
size: NA
DNA: TGCAGTGCTAGTACACTAGCGATCCAGAGCCCCTACGAGCAGTACTTC
CDR3: CSASTLAIQSPYEQYF

J: TRBJ2-1
V: TRBV7-2
D: NA
size: NA
DNA: TGTGCCAGCAGCTTAGGGGGCGGGAACTTTTACAATGAGCAGTTCTTC
CDR3: CASSLGGGNFYNEQFF

J: TRBJ2-1
V: TRBV4-1
D: TRBD2
size: NA
DNA: TGCGCCAGCAGCCAAGATTGGACTAGCGGGAGGGCCGGGGACAATGAGCAGTTCTTC
CDR3: CASSQDWTSGRAGDNEQFF

J: TRBJ2-7
V: TRBV18
D: NA
size: many
DNA: TGTGCCAGCTCACCATCGCCTGGGGGCGAATACGAGCAGTACTTC
CDR3: CASSPSPGGEYEQYF

J: TRBJ2-1
V: TRBV12-3/TRBV12-4
D: TRBD2
size: many
DNA: TGTGCCAGCAGTCGTCGGCTAGCGGGTAACAATGAGCAGTTCTTC
CDR3: CASSRRLAGNNEQFF

J: TRBJ2-7
V: TRBV4-1
D: NA
size: few
DNA: TGCGCCAGCAGCCAAGAACGGATCATGTACGAGCAGTACTTC
CDR3: CASSQERIMYEQYF

J: TRBJ2-7
V: TRBV12-3/TRBV12-4
D: NA
size: many
DNA: TGTGCCAGCAGTACCCCGGACAGCTCCTACGAGCAGTACTTC
CDR3: CASSTPDSSYEQYF

J: TRBJ2-2
V: TRBV27
D: NA
size: NA
DNA: TGTGCCAGCACTTACAGGGACACCGGGGAGCTGTTTTTT
CDR3: CASTYRDTGELFF

J: TRBJ2-3
V: TRBV13
D: NA
size: NA
DNA: TGTGCCAGCAGCCGCTACCCCCCGACCTATGCGCAGTATTTT
CDR3: CASSRYPPTYAQYF

J: TRBJ2-7
V: TRBV2
D: NA
size: many
DNA: TGTGCCAGCAGGGATACCGGGACGATCTACGAGCAGTACTTC
CDR3: CASRDTGTIYEQYF

J: TRBJ2-5
V: TRBV4-3
D: NA
size: NA
DNA: TGCGCCAGCAGCCAAGATGGAAGGGGGAGGGAGACCCAGTACTTC
CDR3: CASSQDGRGRETQYF

J: TRBJ2-2
V: TRBV11-1
D: NA
size: many
DNA: TGTGCCAGCAGCCCGCCATCCAGGACAGCGAGCGGGGAGCTGTTTTTT
CDR3: CASSPPSRTASGELFF

J: TRBJ1-2
V: TRBV6-4
D: NA
size: few
DNA: TGTGCCAGCAGTCAAGGGAGACTCATCTATGGCTACACCTTC
CDR3: CASSQGRLIYGYTF

J: TRBJ2-6
V: TRBV11-2
D: NA
size: many
DNA: TGTGCCAGCAGCTTCTTACCGTCTGGGGCCAACGTCCTGACTTTC
CDR3: CASSFLPSGANVLTF

J: TRBJ2-7
V: TRBV28
D: TRBD2
size: many
DNA: TGTGCCAGCAGCCTACTAAAGGGGACTAGCGGCAAAGAGCAGTACTTC
CDR3: CASSLLKGTSGKEQYF

J: TRBJ2-7
V: TRBV20-1
D: NA
size: many
DNA: TGCAGTGCTAGTTTCCCCGGGAGCTCCTACGAGCAGTACTTC
CDR3: CSASFPGSSYEQYF

J: TRBJ2-2
V: TRBV5-6
D: NA
size: many
DNA: TGTGCCAGCAGCTTGGCAGGGGTCGGGGAGCTGTTTTTT
CDR3: CASSLAGVGELFF

J: TRBJ2-1
V: TRBV11-3
D: NA
size: many
DNA: TGTGCCAGCACCTCTAGCGCGTACAATGAGCAGTTCTTC
CDR3: CASTSSAYNEQFF

J: TRBJ1-2
V: TRBV20-1
D: NA
size: few
DNA: TGCAGTGTCATGGGCAGGAACCACTATGGCTACACCTTC
CDR3: CSVMGRNHYGYTF